The 21 T cell receptor beta chains listed next were all sequenced from one sample in a study of blood T cell repertoires in COVID-19. The table came from immunoSEQ multiplex PCR; TCRdb's copy has only in-frame clones and leaves some out. The sample has 430,000 or so clones; over 75% are singletons. Sequencing used PBMCs or T cells enriched from blood (not recorded which). These TCRs come from a young woman who had been exposed to COVID-19.

The CDR3 DNA reads as TGCGCCAGCAGCATGAACCCGGGACTAGCGGGGGGAACCAAAAACATTCAGTACTTC. Amino acids: CASSMNPGLAGGTKNIQYF. The chain links TRBV5-1 to TRBJ2-4; 15 bases are a match to TRBD2. CDR3 length: 19 residues. Germline V CDR1 and CDR2: SGHRS, YFSETQ. The V segment lost 4 bases and the J segment 2 bases; nucleotides outside the gene matches: 10.

The chain has TRBV7-9 and TRBJ2-7; 8 positions agree with TRBD2. V lost 2 bases, J lost 1 base, and 7 bases stayed unmatched. Looked up from germline, CDR1 is SEHNR and CDR2 is FQNEAQ (reference sequence). This CDR3 contains 16 residues. The CDR3 DNA reads TGTGCCAGCAGCTTACTTAGCGGGGTTGTTTCCTACGAGCAGTACTTC. This sequence encodes CASSLLSGVVSYEQYF.

The chain couples TRBV2 to TRBJ1-5, with D possibly TRBD1 on 6 matching bases. In germline, CDR1 is SNHLY, CDR2 FYNNEI. CDR3 length equals 14 residues. With 8 bases removed from V and 6 bases from J, the gap between germline ends came to 17 bases. CDR3 DNA sequence: TGTGCCAGCTGCCCTCCAGGGGTGAGTCAGCCCCAGCATTTT. The encoded protein is CASCPPGVSQPQHF.

The chain employs TRBV2 and TRBJ2-7; 8 positions match TRBD2. Germline-derived CDR1 and CDR2 are SNHLY and FYNNEI. Losses at the gene ends were 7 bases for V and 4 bases for J; bases not matched to a gene: 6. This CDR3 has 13 residues. CDR3 DNA sequence: TGTGCCAGCAATACATTAGCGGGATACGAGCAGTACTTC. It translates to CASNTLAGYEQYF.

With regard to this clone: Other DNA sequences of this sample code for an identical CDR3. The J gene is TRBJ1-2, the V gene TRBV7-3; 10 bases map to TRBD1. The CDR3 spans 13 residues. CDR1 SGHTA and CDR2 FQGTGA come from the germline V gene. J gave up 8 bases and V 4 bases, and 4 bases lay outside the gene matches. Here the CDR3 DNA reads TGTGCCAGCAGCTCCGGACAGGGGGGAGGCTACACCTTC. Protein product: CASSSGQGGGYTF.

The chain uses TRBV4-3 and TRBJ1-6; D might be TRBD1 (5 bases). This CDR3 region has 16 residues. The germline gives CDR1 LGHNA, CDR2 YSLEER. V gave up 1 base and J gave up 2 bases, with 9 bases separating them. CDR3 amino acids: CASSQGQGTYNSPLHF. The CDR3 nucleotides read TGCGCCAGCAGCCAAGGTCAGGGCACCTATAATTCACCCCTCCACTTT.

V and J are TRBV11-1 and TRBJ2-1; 9 nucleotides align to TRBD1. V lost 1 base to trimming and J lost 4 bases; unmatched junction nucleotides: 5. Germline lookup yields CDR1 SGHAT and CDR2 FQDESV (reference sequence). The CDR3 is 16 amino acids. The CDR3 DNA sequence: TGTGCCAGCAGCTTAGGAAGGGACAGGGCTTACAATGAGCAGTTCTTC. Residues: CASSLGRDRAYNEQFF.

The chain is built from TRBV28 and TRBJ1-6; 7 positions agree with TRBD1. V lost 6 bases, J lost 3 bases, and 8 bases stayed unmatched. This CDR3 is built from 16 residues. The germline V gene encodes CDR1 MDHEN and CDR2 SYDVKM. DNA of the CDR3: TGTGCCAGCAGACCTACAGGGGCGATCTATAATTCACCCCTCCACTTT. Protein: CASRPTGAIYNSPLHF.

This chain links TRBV7-6 with TRBJ2-1, with 7 bases fitting TRBD2. The trim removed 4 bases at V and 0 bases at J, leaving 6 bases unmatched. The CDR3 has 16 residues. Per the germline V gene, CDR1 is SGHVS and CDR2 is FNYEAQ. CDR3 sequence (DNA): TGTGCCAGCAGCTCCCGGGCGGGAGACTCCTACAATGAGCAGTTCTTC. Amino acid sequence: CASSSRAGDSYNEQFF. Drawing the rest from reference TRBV7-6 and TRBJ2-1, the complete variable domain is GAGVSQSPRYKVTKRGQDVALRCDPISGHVSLYWYRQALGQGPEFLTYFNYEAQQDKSGLPNDRFSAERPEGSISTLTIQRTEQRDSAMYRCASSSRAGDSYNEQFFGPGTRLTVL.

The chain is built from TRBV7-2 and TRBJ2-2; 8 nucleotides match TRBD2. The CDR3 has 15 residues. V gave up 3 bases and J gave up 1 base; unmatched junction bases: 1. Germline lookup yields CDR1 SGHTA and CDR2 FQGNSA. The CDR3 loop reads CASSFAGGNTGELFF. The CDR3 DNA reads as TGTGCCAGCAGCTTTGCGGGGGGGAACACCGGGGAGCTGTTTTTT.

The count of this clone is one. The chain uses TRBV3-1 (or the pseudogene TRBV3-2) and TRBJ1-2; 7 bases are a match to TRBD1. With V trimmed by 1 base and J by 5 bases, 4 bases remained unmatched. The germline gives CDR1 LGHDT, CDR2 YNNKEL (reference sequence). The CDR3 extends over 14 amino acids. The CDR3 sequence is CASSQGDSAYGYTF. The CDR3 nucleotides read TGTGCCAGCAGCCAAGGGGACAGCGCTTATGGCTACACCTTC.

The rearrangement links TRBV27 to TRBJ1-5; the match to TRBD1 covers 8 bases. The CDR3 runs 15 residues. Germline V CDR1 and CDR2: MNHEY, SMNVEV (reference sequence). V dropped 4 bases and J dropped 2; count of bases not matched to a gene: 4. In nucleotides, the CDR3 is TGTGCCAGCAGTTCCCTGACAGGGGGCAATCAGCCCCAGCATTTT. Translation gives CASSSLTGGNQPQHF.

This chain joins TRBV12-5 and TRBJ2-7, with D perhaps matching TRBD2 (6 bases). The CDR3 covers 12 residues. CDR1 is LGHNT and CDR2 is FRNRAP in the germline V gene. V shed 1 base and J shed 5 bases, with 6 bases lying between them. The CDR3 nucleotides read TGTGCTAGTGGTTTGGGGGGGGACGAGCAGTACTTC. Residues: CASGLGGDEQYF.

The chain is built from TRBV4-3 and TRBJ2-3; no reliable D call. The CDR3 is 17 amino acids. The germline V gene has CDR1 LGHNA and CDR2 YSLEER. With 3 bases removed from V and 0 bases from J, the gap between germline ends came to 16 bases. In nucleotides, the CDR3 is TGCGCCAGCAGCCACAAAGTGGGCTCTTCTAGCACAGATACGCAGTATTTT. The encoded protein is CASSHKVGSSSTDTQYF.

The genes are TRBV7-6 and TRBJ2-3; no reliable D call. This CDR3 has 13 residues. CDR1 and CDR2 (germline): SGHVS, FNYEAQ. The germline V and J ends were trimmed by 1 base and 3 bases, with 5 bases remaining between them. CDR3 sequence (DNA): TGTGCCAGCAGCTTAGAAACAACAGATACGCAGTATTTT. Protein product: CASSLETTDTQYF.

V usage is TRBV4-2 and J usage is TRBJ2-7, with TRBD2 matching over 7 bases. V lost 2 bases to trimming and J lost 2 bases; unmatched junction nucleotides: 6. CDR1 and CDR2 (germline): LGHNA, YNFKEQ. CDR3 length: 15 amino acids. CDR3 sequence reads: CASSQQSGEAYEQYF. For the CDR3, the DNA is TGTGCCAGCAGCCAACAGAGCGGGGAGGCCTACGAGCAGTACTTC.

The chain joins TRBV27 to TRBJ2-7; D is possibly TRBD2 (5 bases). Trimming cost V 3 bases and J 0 bases, with 15 bases left between them. The germline V gene has CDR1 MNHEY and CDR2 SMNVEV (reference sequence). The CDR3 runs 16 residues. CDR3 sequence: CASSFGASRPSYEQYF. DNA of the CDR3: TGTGCCAGCAGTTTTGGTGCTAGCCGTCCCTCCTACGAGCAGTACTTC.

CDR3 region: CATRLAGGPDTQYF. The CDR3 DNA follows: TGTGCCACAAGACTAGCGGGGGGGCCAGATACGCAGTATTTT. This chain joins TRBV28 and TRBJ2-3; TRBD2 aligns across 14 bases. Germline loops: CDR1 MDHEN, CDR2 SYDVKM. The CDR3 loop spans 14 amino acids. The ends lost 10 bases at V and 4 bases at J; junction bases unmatched: 4.

V is TRBV4-1 and J is TRBJ2-7, with TRBD1 matching 8 bases. The junction had 4 bases not matched to a gene; V was cut back by 3 bases and J by 0 bases. The germline gives CDR1 MGHRA, CDR2 YSYEKL. The CDR3 is 15 residues long. The CDR3 reads CASSQTTGGSYEQYF. CDR3 DNA sequence: TGCGCCAGCAGCCAGACAACAGGGGGCTCCTACGAGCAGTACTTC.

The sample holds one count of this clone. V usage is TRBV21-1 and J usage is TRBJ2-7; the table gives TRBD2 as D, unverified against the DNA. TRBV21-1 is described as a pseudogene. The CDR3 totals 16 residues. CDR3 residues: CASSKNGGRNSYEQYF. DNA of the CDR3: TGTGCCAGCAGCAAAAATGGAGGGCGGAACTCCTACGAGCAGTACTTC.

V is TRBV6-5 and J is TRBJ1-1; the D is unclear. CDR1 and CDR2 from the germline V gene are MNHEY and SVGAGI. The V gene lost 2 bases and the J gene lost 8 bases, with 12 bases spanning the gap. CDR3 size: 13 residues. CDR3 in DNA: TGTGCCAGCAGTTACCTCCCGGGAGGCGAAGCTTTCTTT. Its protein is CASSYLPGGEAFF.